A single sample is the source of the 2 T cell receptor beta chains below, sequenced in a study of identical twins. TCRdb analysed the 5' RACE reads with MiXCR anew, one entry per CDR3 protein. The table records 750,000 to 950,000 distinct CDR3 sequences, 9% to 15% of them present only once. The data were also submitted as part of a second study, on yellow fever vaccine responses in identical twins.

Input material: PBMCs. The receptors shown here come from a woman aged 18-30 years in good health.

This clonotype came up a few times. The chain uses TRBV19 and TRBJ2-3, with no clear D. Trimming pared 2 bases from V and 4 bases from J, leaving 7 bases between. Per germline, CDR1 LNHDA and CDR2 SQIVND (reference sequence). The CDR3 spans 13 residues. CDR3: CASSISIADTQYF. The CDR3 DNA reads as TGTGCCAGTAGTATAAGTATCGCAGATACGCAGTATTTT.

A few counts support this clonotype. The rearrangement joins TRBV2 to TRBJ2-7, with D perhaps assigned TRBD1 or TRBD2 (5 bases each). The germline CDR1 and CDR2 sequences are SNHLY and FYNNEI. CDR3 size: 14 residues. V was clipped by 3 bases and J by 0 bases, with 9 bases between them. DNA for the CDR3: TGTGCCAGCAGTGAGATTGGGGGCTCCTACGAGCAGTACGTC. Translated, it gives CASSEIGGSYEQYV.